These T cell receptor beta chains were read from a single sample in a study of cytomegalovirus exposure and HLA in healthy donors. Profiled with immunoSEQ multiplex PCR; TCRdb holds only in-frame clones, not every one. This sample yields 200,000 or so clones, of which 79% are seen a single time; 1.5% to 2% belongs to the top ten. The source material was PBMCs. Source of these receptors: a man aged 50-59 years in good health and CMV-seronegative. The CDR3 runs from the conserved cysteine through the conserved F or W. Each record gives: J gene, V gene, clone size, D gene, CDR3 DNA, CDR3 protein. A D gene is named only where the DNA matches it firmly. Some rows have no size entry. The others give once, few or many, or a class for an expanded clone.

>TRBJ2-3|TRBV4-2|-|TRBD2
TGTGCCAGCAGCCAAGAGGCACTAGCGGGGGCAGATACGCAGTATTTT
CASSQEALAGADTQYF
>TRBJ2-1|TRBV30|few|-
TGTGCCTGGAGTGTACTGGATGAGCAGTTCTTC
CAWSVLDEQFF
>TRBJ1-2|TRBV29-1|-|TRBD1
TGCAGCGGATTGGACAGGCAAACCTATGGCTACACCTTC
CSGLDRQTYGYTF
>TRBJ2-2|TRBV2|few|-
TGTGCCAGCAGTGATTTCCGCAGGGAGGAAACCGGGGAGCTGTTTTTT
CASSDFRREETGELFF
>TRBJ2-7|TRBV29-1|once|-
TGCAGCGTTGCTAGGCGGTCGGAGCTCGACGAGCAGTACTTC
CSVARRSELDEQYF
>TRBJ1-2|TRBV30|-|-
TGTGCCTGGAGTGTAAGGGCGGGAAACGGTGGCTACACCTTC
CAWSVRAGNGGYTF
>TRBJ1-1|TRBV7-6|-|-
TGTGCCAGCAGCTTAGGCAGGGCAAACACTGAAGCTTTCTTT
CASSLGRANTEAFF
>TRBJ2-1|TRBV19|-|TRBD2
TGTGCCAGTAGTATGGGACTAGCGGGGTTCAATGAGCAGTTCTTC
CASSMGLAGFNEQFF
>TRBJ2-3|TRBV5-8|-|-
TGTGCCAGCAGCTTGGCCGAAAAGGACTCACCAACAGATACGCAGTATTTT
CASSLAEKDSPTDTQYF
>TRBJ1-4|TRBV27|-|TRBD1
TGTGCCAGCACCGACAGGGTGGATGAAAAACTGTTTTTT
CASTDRVDEKLFF
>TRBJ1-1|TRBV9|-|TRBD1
TGTGCCAGCAGCCCCGGACAGGGGTGGGCTGAAGCTTTCTTT
CASSPGQGWAEAFF
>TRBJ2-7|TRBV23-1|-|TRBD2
TGCGCCAGCAGTCATCCCCCTCGTCAACTAGCGGGGCCCTACGAGCAGTACTTC
CASSHPPRQLAGPYEQYF
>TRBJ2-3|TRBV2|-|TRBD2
TGTGCCAGCAGTGAAGAGGGGACTACCTCCACAGATACGCAGTATTTT
CASSEEGTTSTDTQYF
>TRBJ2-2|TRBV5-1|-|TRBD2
TGCGCCAGCAGCTTGGTTCTAGCGGAAGGGGCCGGGGAGCTGTTTTTT
CASSLVLAEGAGELFF
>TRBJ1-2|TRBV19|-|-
TGTGCCAGTAGGTCGACAGCCTATGGCTACACCTTC
CASRSTAYGYTF